In this sample, the clone carrying this TCR beta chain turned up a few times. The data stem from a study of blood T cell repertoires in COVID-19. Study in general: Sites in the United States, Italy and Spain provided acute and convalescent COVID-19 samples. The analysed material was cDNA or gDNA that came from T cells, B-cell-depleted T cells, or PBMCs.

Between the trimmed V and J ends, which lost 0 bases and 3 bases, there was a span of 5 bases. CDR1 is MNHEY and CDR2 is SMNVEV in the germline V gene (reference sequence). The CDR3 covers 13 residues. Original processing notes: Quantification of nucleated cells was approximated via reference gene primer amplification. Profiled with immunoSEQ multiplex PCR; TCRdb holds only in-frame clones, not every one. The D gene and trimming were derived from the DNA, and the V and J assignments and clone size from that table. The sample lists 300,000 to 350,000 clones; under 95% were seen once. V gene TRBV27 combines with J gene TRBJ1-1, with D maybe TRBD1 (5 bases). Sequencing used peripheral blood. The clonotype comes from a woman aged 18-29 years who had recovered from COVID-19. For the CDR3, the DNA is TGTGCCAGCAGTTTATCCAGGGACACTGAAGCTTTCTTT. Translating gives CASSLSRDTEAFF.